A single sample gave rise to the 14 T cell receptor beta chains below, sequenced in a study of blood T cell repertoires in COVID-19. TCRdb's table, derived via immunoSEQ multiplex PCR, lists solely in-frame clones and lacks some. In the table there are over 200,000 clones, about 70% of which are singletons. The sequenced material came from peripheral blood. These receptors originate from a woman older than 75 with acute or convalescent COVID-19.

The chain uses TRBV3-1 (or the pseudogene TRBV3-2) and TRBJ2-1, with TRBD2 identical over 8 bases. Germline V gene data show CDR1 as LGHDT and CDR2 as YNNKEL (reference sequence). The CDR3 is 17 residues long. V trimming: 1 base; J trimming: 9 bases; junction bases outside the gene matches: 14. The CDR3 nucleotides are TGTGCCAGCAGCCAAGTGTTTAGCGGGACTTCCACCAGTGAGCAGTTCTTC. Amino acids: CASSQVFSGTSTSEQFF.

For the CDR3, the DNA is TGTGCCTCTCCCCAAGGACCCTCAAACAGGAGTATAGAAGGCTACACCTTC. Translating gives CASPQGPSNRSIEGYTF. This chain uses TRBV27 with TRBJ1-2, with D perhaps matching TRBD1 (5 bases). Trimming removed 11 bases from V and 8 bases from J, with 33 bases in between. CDR3 length: 17 amino acids. Per germline, CDR1 MNHEY and CDR2 SMNVEV (reference sequence).

This chain links TRBV27 with TRBJ1-1; 7 nucleotides agree with TRBD1. Germline CDR1 is MNHEY and CDR2 is SMNVEV (reference sequence). This CDR3 region has 15 residues. The V gene end was trimmed by 3 bases and the J gene end by 4 bases; junction bases not matched to a gene: 8. CDR3 in DNA: TGTGCCAGCAGTTTGTCCCGGGACAGAGGCACTGAAGCTTTCTTT. This encodes CASSLSRDRGTEAFF.

This clone appeared many times. The sample holds other DNA sequences that translate to the same CDR3. The chain couples TRBV6-5 to TRBJ2-3; weak D call: TRBD2 (6 bases). This CDR3 is 15 amino acids long. Germline loops: CDR1 MNHEY, CDR2 SVGAGI. Trimming left V 6 bases short and J 1 base short, with 14 bases between. The CDR3 is CASRRGTGGTDTQYF. In DNA form, the CDR3 reads TGTGCCAGCAGGCGGGGAACGGGCGGCACAGATACGCAGTATTTT.

The rearrangement joins TRBV18 to TRBJ1-1; 10 bases match TRBD1. This CDR3 is 14 amino acids long. V gave up 4 bases and J gave up 5 bases; unmatched junction bases: 4. Germline loops: CDR1 KGHSH, CDR2 LQKENI. The CDR3 here is CASSRDRGQTEAFF. Here the CDR3 DNA reads TGTGCCAGCTCACGGGACAGGGGACAGACTGAAGCTTTCTTT.

This clone was seen at least ten times. The CDR3 region has the DNA TGTGCCAGCAGACCGACTAGCGGGGGGAGCAGTACGCAGTATTTT. The encoded protein is CASRPTSGGSSTQYF. The chain joins TRBV2 to TRBJ2-3; 13 positions agree with TRBD2. CDR3 length equals 15 residues. Unmatched junction bases numbered 8, after V lost 6 bases and J lost 8 bases. Germline CDR1 reads SNHLY; CDR2 reads FYNNEI.

The V gene is TRBV19, the J gene TRBJ2-1; D perhaps matches TRBD1 (5 bases). The CDR3 loop spans 16 amino acids. Germline CDR1 and CDR2: LNHDA and SQIVND (reference sequence). V was pared by 3 bases and J by 4 bases, with 16 bases between. The CDR3 region has the DNA TGTGCCAGTAGTATCTCTAGGGGTAATTTATACAATGAGCAGTTCTTC. It specifies CASSISRGNLYNEQFF.

The chain uses TRBV6-4 and TRBJ2-1; D is perhaps TRBD1 (5 bases). The CDR3 runs 13 residues. Trimming took off 5 bases at V and 10 bases at J, with 15 bases between the two ends. CDR1 is MRHNA, CDR2 SNTAGT, per germline. CDR3 residues: CASSPHPRTEQFF. CDR3 nucleotide sequence: TGTGCCAGCAGTCCCCACCCAAGGACAGAGCAGTTCTTC.

The chain carries TRBV6-1 and TRBJ2-7; D is unclear. CDR1 MNHNS and CDR2 SASEGT come from the germline V gene. V was pared by 2 bases and J by 3 bases, with 2 bases between. CDR3 length: 11 amino acids. CDR3 nucleotide sequence: TGTGCCAGCAGTGAATACTACGAGCAGTACTTC. Its translation: CASSEYYEQYF.

The CDR3 DNA follows: TGTGCCAGCAGCTCCAGAGCGGGGGGGACGGCCGGAAACACCATATATTTT. Its translation: CASSSRAGGTAGNTIYF. The rearrangement uses TRBV9 and TRBJ1-3, with a weak D call TRBD1 (5 bases). The CDR3 totals 17 residues. Germline CDR1 is SGDLS and CDR2 is YYNGEE. Trimming cost V 4 bases and J 4 bases, with 21 bases left between them.

This clone appeared a few times. The chain couples TRBV7-8 to TRBJ1-4; tentative D call: TRBD1 (5 bases). Germline assignment: CDR1 SGHVS and CDR2 FQNEAQ. The CDR3 has 18 amino acids. V lost 3 bases and J lost 0, with 17 bases in between. The CDR3 here is CASSFRNRGGPTNEKLFF. CDR3 nucleotide sequence: TGTGCCAGCAGCTTCCGGAACCGCGGGGGACCAACTAATGAAAAACTGTTTTTT.

The chain joins TRBV9 to TRBJ2-3; maybe TRBD2 (5 bases). The CDR3 has 15 amino acids. With 3 bases removed from V and 2 bases from J, the gap between germline ends came to 13 bases. Germline assignment: CDR1 SGDLS and CDR2 YYNGEE. The CDR3 DNA reads as TGTGCCAGCAGCGCCCTCGGGGTGACCACAGATACGCAGTATTTT. Protein sequence: CASSALGVTTDTQYF.

The chain uses TRBV6-2 or TRBV6-3 and TRBJ2-1; D is undetermined. Looked up from germline, CDR1 is MNHEY and CDR2 is SVGEGT. Trimming removed 2 bases at V and 0 bases at J, with 17 bases between. The CDR3 extends over 18 amino acids. Here the CDR3 DNA reads TGTGCCAGCAGTTACGTTAGTGGGTTACCTAGCTCCTACAATGAGCAGTTCTTC. It is translated as CASSYVSGLPSSYNEQFF.

This rearrangement joins TRBV11-2 to TRBJ2-7; 7 nucleotides line up with TRBD2. In germline, CDR1 is SGHAT, CDR2 FQNNGV. Unmatched junction bases numbered 12, after V lost 0 bases and J lost 4 bases. The CDR3 has 17 amino acids. In nucleotides, the CDR3 is TGTGCCAGCAGCTTAGATGGTCTGGGAGGGAGCGGTTACGAGCAGTACTTC. It is translated as CASSLDGLGGSGYEQYF. Together with reference TRBV11-2 and TRBJ2-7, the CDR3 gives the full variable domain: EAGVAQSPRYKIIEKRQSVAFWCNPISGHATLYWYQQILGQGPKLLIQFQNNGVVDDSQLPKDRFSAERLKGVDSTLKIQPAKLEDSAVYLCASSLDGLGGSGYEQYFGPGTRLTVT.